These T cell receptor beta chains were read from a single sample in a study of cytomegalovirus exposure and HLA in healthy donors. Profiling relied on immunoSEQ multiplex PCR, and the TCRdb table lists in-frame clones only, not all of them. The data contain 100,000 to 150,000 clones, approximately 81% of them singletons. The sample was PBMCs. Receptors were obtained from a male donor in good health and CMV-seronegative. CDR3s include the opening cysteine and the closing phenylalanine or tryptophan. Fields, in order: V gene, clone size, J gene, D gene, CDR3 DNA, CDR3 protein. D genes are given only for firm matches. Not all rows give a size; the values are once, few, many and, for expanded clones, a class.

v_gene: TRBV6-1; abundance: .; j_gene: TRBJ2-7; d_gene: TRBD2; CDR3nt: TGTGCCAGCCGACTAGCCGATAGCTCCTACGAGCAGTACTTC; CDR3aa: CASRLADSSYEQYF
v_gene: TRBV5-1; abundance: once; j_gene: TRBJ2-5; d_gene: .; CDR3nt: TGCGCCAGCAGCTTGAACGCTGACAAAAAACGGGAGACCCAGTACTTC; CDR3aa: CASSLNADKKRETQYF
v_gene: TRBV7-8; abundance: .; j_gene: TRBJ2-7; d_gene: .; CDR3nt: TGTGCCAGCAGCTTGTACCAGGGCTACGAGCAGTACTTC; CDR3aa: CASSLYQGYEQYF
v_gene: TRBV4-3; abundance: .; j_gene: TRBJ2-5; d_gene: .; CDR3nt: TGCGCCGGCAGCCAAGATGGAGCGACGGAGACCCAGTACTTC; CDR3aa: CAGSQDGATETQYF
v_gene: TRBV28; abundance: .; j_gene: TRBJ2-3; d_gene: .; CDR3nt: TGTGCCAGCAACACCCGCACAGATACGCAGTATTTT; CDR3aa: CASNTRTDTQYF
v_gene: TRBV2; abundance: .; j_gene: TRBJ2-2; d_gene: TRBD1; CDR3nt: TGTGCCAGCAGTACCACGGACAGGGGGATCACCGGGGAGCTGTTTTTT; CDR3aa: CASSTTDRGITGELFF
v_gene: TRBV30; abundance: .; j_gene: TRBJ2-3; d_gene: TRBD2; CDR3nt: TGTGCCTGGGGTAGCGGGATTGATACGCAGTATTTT; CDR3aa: CAWGSGIDTQYF
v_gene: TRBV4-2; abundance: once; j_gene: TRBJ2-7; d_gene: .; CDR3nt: TGTGCCAGCAGCCAAGACTTGATACCGGGATCAAAACCACAGCAGTACTTC; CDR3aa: CASSQDLIPGSKPQQYF
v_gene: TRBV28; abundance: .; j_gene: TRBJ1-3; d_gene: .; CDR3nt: TGTGCCAGCAGTTTCCCAAGGGGCTCAGGGGCTGGAAACACCATATATTTT; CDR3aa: CASSFPRGSGAGNTIYF
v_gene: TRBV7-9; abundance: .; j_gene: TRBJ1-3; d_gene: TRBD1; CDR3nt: TGTTCCAGCAGCTTAGGGGGCGGTCCCTCTGGAAACACCATATATTTT; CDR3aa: CSSSLGGGPSGNTIYF
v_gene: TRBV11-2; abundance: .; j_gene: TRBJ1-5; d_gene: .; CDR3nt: TGTGCCAGCAGCCCCACAGGAAATAGCAATCAGCCCCAGCATTTT; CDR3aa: CASSPTGNSNQPQHF
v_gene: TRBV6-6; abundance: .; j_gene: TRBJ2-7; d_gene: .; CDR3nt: TGTGCCGCCAGGGGCTCCTACGAGCAGTACTTC; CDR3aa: CAARGSYEQYF
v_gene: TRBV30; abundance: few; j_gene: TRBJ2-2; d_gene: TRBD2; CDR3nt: TGTGCCTGGAGTGACCGGGAGGGGGTAAACACCGGGGAGCTGTTTTTT; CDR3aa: CAWSDREGVNTGELFF
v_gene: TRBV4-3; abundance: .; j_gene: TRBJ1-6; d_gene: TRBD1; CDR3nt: TGCGCCAGCAGTTCGGGAATTGGGACAGGGGCTTCACCCCTCCACTTT; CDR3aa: CASSSGIGTGASPLHF
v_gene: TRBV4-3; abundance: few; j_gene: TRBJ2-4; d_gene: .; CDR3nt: TGCGCCAGCAGCCAGACAGTGGACAAAAACATTCAGTACTTC; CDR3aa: CASSQTVDKNIQYF
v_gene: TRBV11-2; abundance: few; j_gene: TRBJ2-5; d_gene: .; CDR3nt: TGTGCCAGCAGCTCTCCCCAACTGGACTTAAGAGAAGAGACCCAGTACTTC; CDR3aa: CASSSPQLDLREETQYF
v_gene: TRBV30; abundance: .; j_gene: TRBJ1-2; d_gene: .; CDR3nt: TGTGCCTGGAGTCCAGGGTATGGCTACACCTTC; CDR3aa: CAWSPGYGYTF
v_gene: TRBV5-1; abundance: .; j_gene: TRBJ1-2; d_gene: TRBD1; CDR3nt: TGCGCCAGCAGCTCGGGACAGGGGAACTATGGCTACACCTTC; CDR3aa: CASSSGQGNYGYTF
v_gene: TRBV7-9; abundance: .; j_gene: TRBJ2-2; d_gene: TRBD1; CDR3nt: TGTGCCAGCAGCCAGCTCGACAGGGGATTTCCCGGGGAGCTGTTTTTT; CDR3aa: CASSQLDRGFPGELFF
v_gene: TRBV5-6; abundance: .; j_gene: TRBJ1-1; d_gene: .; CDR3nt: TGTGCCAGCAGCTTGCGGGGTGGGTGGAACACTGAAGCTTTCTTT; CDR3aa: CASSLRGGWNTEAFF
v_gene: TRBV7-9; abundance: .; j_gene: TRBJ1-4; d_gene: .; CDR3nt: TGTGCCAGCAGCTTACGCCCCAGGGAAAAACTGTTTTTT; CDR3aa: CASSLRPREKLFF
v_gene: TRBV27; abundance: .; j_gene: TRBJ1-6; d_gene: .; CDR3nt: TGTGCCAGCAGTTTGGGGGGTTCAGGGTCCTATAATTCACCCCTCCACTTT; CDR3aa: CASSLGGSGSYNSPLHF
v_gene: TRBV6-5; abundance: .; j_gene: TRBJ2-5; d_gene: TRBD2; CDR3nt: TGTGCCAGCAGTTTGACTAGCGGGGGGCCGGAGACCCAGTACTTC; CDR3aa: CASSLTSGGPETQYF
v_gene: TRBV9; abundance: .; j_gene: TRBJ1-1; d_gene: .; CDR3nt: TGTGCCAGCAGCGTACTTCCAGGGCTGAACACTGAAGCTTTCTTT; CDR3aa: CASSVLPGLNTEAFF